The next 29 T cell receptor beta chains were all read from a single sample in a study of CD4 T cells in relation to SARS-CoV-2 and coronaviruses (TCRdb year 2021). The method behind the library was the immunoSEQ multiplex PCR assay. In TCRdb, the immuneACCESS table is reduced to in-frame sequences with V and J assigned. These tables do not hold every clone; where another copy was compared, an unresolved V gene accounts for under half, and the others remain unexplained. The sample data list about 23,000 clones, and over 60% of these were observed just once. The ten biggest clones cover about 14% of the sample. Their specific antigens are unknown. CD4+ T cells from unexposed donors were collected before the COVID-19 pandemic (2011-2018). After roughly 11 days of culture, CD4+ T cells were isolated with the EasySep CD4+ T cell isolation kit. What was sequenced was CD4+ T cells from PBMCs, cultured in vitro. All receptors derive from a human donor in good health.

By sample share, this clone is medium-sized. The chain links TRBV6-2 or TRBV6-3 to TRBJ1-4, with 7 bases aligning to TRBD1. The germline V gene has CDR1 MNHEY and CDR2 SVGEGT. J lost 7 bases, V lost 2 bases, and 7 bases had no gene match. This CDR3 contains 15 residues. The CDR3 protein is CASSYRGRLSEKLFF. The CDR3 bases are TGTGCCAGCAGTTACAGGGGGCGCCTTAGTGAAAAACTGTTTTTT.

As DNA, the CDR3 is TGCGCCACCCACAGGGGGACCCAAGAGACCCAGTACTTC. Its protein product is CATHRGTQETQYF. J is TRBJ2-5 and V is TRBV5-1; 8 bases agree with TRBD1. V shed 9 bases and J 1 base; nucleotides not matched to a gene: 5. Per germline, CDR1 SGHRS and CDR2 YFSETQ. CDR3 length equals 13 residues.

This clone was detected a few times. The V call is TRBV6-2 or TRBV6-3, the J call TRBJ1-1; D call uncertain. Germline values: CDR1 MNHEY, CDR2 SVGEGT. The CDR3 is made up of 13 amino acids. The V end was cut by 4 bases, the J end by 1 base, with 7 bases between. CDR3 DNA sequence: TGTGCCAGCAGTTTACACCCGAACACTGAAGCTTTCTTT. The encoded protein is CASSLHPNTEAFF.

CDR3 sequence: CASSLNAGANEQFF. CDR3 sequence (DNA): TGCGCCAGCAGCTTGAATGCAGGAGCCAATGAGCAGTTCTTC. The chain joins TRBV5-1 to TRBJ2-1, with D unresolved. The germline V and J ends were trimmed by 1 base and 6 bases, with 11 bases remaining between them. Germline CDR1 reads SGHRS; CDR2 reads YFSETQ. This CDR3 spans 14 amino acids.

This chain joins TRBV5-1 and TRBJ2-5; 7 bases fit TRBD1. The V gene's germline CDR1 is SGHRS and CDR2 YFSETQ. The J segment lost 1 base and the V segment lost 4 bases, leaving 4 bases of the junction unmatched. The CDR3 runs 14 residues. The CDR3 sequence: CASSVTGLQETQYF. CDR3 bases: TGCGCCAGCAGCGTGACAGGGCTCCAAGAGACCCAGTACTTC.

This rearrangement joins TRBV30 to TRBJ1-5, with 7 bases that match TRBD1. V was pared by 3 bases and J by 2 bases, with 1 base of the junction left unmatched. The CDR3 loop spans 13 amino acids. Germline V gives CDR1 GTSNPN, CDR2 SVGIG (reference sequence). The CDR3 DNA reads TGTGCCTGGAGCGGGACAGGCAATCAGCCCCAGCATTTT. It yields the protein CAWSGTGNQPQHF.

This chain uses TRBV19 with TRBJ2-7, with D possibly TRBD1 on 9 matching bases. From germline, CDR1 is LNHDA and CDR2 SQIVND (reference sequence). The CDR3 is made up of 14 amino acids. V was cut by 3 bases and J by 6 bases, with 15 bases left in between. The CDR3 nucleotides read TGTGCCAGTAGTATCGGGGGGGACAGGGTCGAGCAGTACTTC. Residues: CASSIGGDRVEQYF.

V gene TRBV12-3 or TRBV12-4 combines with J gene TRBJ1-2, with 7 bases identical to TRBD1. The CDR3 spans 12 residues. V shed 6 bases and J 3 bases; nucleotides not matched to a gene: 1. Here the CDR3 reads CASRGQYYGYTF. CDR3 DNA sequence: TGTGCCAGCAGGGGACAGTACTATGGCTACACCTTC.

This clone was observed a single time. CDR3 residues: CASSLRDLPQHF. The CDR3 DNA sequence: TGTGCCAGCAGCTTGAGGGACCTGCCCCAGCATTTT. The V and J genes are TRBV5-8 and TRBJ1-5, with TRBD1 as a possible D gene (5 bases). Germline-derived CDR1 and CDR2 are SGHTS and YDEGEE. The CDR3 covers 12 residues. V lost 1 base, J lost 9 bases, and 8 bases lay in between.

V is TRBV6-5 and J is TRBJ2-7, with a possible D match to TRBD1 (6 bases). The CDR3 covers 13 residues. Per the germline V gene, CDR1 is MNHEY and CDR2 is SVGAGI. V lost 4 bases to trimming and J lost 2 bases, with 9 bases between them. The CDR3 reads CASSFNRAYEQYF. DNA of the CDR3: TGTGCCAGCAGTTTTAACAGGGCCTACGAGCAGTACTTC.

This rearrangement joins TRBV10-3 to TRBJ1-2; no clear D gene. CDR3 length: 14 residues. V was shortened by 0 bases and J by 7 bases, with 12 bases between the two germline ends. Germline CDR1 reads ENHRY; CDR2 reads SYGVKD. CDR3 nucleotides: TGTGCCATCAGTGAGTCGGCGGGAGCTGCTGGCTACACCTTC. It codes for CAISESAGAAGYTF.

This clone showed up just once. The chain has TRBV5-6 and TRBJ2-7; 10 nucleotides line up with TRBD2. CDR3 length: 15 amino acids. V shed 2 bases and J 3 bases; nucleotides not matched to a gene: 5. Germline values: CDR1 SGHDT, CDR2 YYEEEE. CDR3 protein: CASSFTSGTFYEQYF. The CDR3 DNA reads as TGTGCCAGCAGCTTCACTAGCGGGACTTTCTACGAGCAGTACTTC.

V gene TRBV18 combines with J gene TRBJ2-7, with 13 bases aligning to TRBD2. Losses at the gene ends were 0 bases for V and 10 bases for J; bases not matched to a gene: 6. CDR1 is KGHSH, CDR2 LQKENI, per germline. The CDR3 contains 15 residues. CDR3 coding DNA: TGTGCCAGCTCACCACCGGGACTAGCGGGAACTGGTCAGTACTTC. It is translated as CASSPPGLAGTGQYF.

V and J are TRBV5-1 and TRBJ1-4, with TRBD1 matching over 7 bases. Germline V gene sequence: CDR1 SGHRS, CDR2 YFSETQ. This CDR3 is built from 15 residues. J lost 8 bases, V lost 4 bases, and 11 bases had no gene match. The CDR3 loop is CASSPRGTEGEKLFF. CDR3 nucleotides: TGCGCCAGCAGCCCCCGGGGGACAGAAGGAGAAAAACTGTTTTTT.

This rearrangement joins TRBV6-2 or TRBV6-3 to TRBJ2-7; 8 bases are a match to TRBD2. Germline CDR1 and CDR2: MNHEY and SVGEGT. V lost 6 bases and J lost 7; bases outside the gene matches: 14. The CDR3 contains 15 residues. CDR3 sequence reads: CASSPGGGTYGEQYF. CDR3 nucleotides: TGTGCCAGCAGCCCGGGCGGGGGGACTTACGGAGAGCAGTACTTC.

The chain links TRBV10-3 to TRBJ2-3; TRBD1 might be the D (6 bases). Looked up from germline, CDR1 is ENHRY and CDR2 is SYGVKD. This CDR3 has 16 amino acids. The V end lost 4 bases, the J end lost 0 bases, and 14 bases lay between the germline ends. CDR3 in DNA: TGTGCCATCAGTGGCTGGACAGACTCTAGCACAGATACGCAGTATTTT. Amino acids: CAISGWTDSSTDTQYF.

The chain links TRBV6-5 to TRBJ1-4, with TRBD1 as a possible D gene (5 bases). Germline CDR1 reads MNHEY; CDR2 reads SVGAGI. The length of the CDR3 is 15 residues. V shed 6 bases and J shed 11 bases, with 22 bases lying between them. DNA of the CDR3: TGTGCCAGCAGAGAGAGGGGAGGGTTAGGTGGCAAACTGTTTTTT. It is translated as CASRERGGLGGKLFF.

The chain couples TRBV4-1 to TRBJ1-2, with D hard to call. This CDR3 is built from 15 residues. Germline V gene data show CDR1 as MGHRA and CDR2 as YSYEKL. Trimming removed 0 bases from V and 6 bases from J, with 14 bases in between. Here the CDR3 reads CASSQDEGRINGYTF. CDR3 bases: TGCGCCAGCAGCCAAGACGAGGGCAGGATAAATGGCTACACCTTC.

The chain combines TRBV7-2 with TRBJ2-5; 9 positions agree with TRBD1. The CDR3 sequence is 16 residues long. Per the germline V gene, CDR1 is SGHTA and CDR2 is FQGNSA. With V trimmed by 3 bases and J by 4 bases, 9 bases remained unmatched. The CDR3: CASSFHKQGAGETQYF. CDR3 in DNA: TGTGCCAGCAGCTTCCATAAACAGGGGGCAGGAGAGACCCAGTACTTC.

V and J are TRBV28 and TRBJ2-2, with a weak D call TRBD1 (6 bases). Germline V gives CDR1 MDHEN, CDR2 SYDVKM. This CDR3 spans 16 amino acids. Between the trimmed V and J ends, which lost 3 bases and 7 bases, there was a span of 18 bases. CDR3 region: CASSFGGGGGGGELFF. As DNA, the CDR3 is TGTGCCAGCAGTTTTGGCGGTGGGGGCGGCGGCGGGGAGCTGTTTTTT.

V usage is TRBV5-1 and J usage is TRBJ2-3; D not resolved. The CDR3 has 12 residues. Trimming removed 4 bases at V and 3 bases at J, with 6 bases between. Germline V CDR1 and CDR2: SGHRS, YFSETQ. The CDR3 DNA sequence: TGCGCCAGCAGCCAGGAGACAGATACGCAGTATTTT. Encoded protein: CASSQETDTQYF.

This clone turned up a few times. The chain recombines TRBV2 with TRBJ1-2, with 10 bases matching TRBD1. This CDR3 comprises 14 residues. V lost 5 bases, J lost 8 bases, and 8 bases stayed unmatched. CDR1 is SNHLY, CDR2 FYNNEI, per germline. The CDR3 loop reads CASSQRQGAGGYTF. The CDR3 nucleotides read TGTGCCAGCAGTCAACGACAGGGGGCAGGAGGCTACACCTTC.

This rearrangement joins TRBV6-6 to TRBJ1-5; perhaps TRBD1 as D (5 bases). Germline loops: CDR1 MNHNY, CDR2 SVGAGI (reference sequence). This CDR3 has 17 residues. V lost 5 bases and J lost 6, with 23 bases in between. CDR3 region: CASSPTDGTGRTQPQHF. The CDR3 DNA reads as TGTGCCAGCAGTCCCACAGACGGTACAGGTCGGACTCAGCCCCAGCATTTT.

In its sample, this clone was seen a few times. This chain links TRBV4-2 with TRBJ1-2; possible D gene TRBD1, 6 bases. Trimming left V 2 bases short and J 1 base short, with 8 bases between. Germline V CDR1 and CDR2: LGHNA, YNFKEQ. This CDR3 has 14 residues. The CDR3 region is CASSQRTDNYGYTF. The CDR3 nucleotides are TGTGCCAGCAGCCAAAGGACAGATAACTATGGCTACACCTTC.

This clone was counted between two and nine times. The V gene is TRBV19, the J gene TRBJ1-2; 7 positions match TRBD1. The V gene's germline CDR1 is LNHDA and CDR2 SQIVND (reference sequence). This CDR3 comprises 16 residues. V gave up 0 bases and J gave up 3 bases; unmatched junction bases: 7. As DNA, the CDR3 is TGTGCCAGTAGTATAGAGAGGACAGGTTATGACTATGGCTACACCTTC. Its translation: CASSIERTGYDYGYTF.

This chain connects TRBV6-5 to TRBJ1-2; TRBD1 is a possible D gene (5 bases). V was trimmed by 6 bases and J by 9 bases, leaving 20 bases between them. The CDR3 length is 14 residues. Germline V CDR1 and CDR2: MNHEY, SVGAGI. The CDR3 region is CASSRDRGSPSYTF. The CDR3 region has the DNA TGTGCCAGCAGCCGAGACAGAGGGAGTCCGAGCTACACCTTC.

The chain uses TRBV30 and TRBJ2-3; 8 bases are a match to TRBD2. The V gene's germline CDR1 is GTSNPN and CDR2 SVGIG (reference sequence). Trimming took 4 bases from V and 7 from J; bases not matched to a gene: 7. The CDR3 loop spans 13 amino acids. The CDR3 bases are TGTGCCTGGACCGCCGGGGGGGCACATACGCAGTATTTT. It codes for CAWTAGGAHTQYF.

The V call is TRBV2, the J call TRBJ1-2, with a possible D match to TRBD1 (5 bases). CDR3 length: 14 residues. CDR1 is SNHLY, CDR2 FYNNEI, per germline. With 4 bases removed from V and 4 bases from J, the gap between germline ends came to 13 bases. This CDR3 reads CASSGQGNTYGYTF. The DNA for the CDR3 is TGTGCCAGCAGTGGGCAGGGCAATACCTATGGCTACACCTTC.

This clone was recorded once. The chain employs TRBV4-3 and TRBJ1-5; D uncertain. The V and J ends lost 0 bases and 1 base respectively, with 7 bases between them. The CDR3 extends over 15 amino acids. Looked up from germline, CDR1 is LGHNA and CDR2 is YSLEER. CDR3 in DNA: TGCGCCAGCAGCCAAGATAGAGGAAGCAATCAGCCCCAGCATTTT. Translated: CASSQDRGSNQPQHF.